The 4 T cell receptor beta chains reported below all come from one sample, sequenced in a study of shared clonotypes between healthy human individuals. Measured with immunoSEQ multiplex PCR; TCRdb has only the in-frame clones, and not every one. The sample has 330,000 or so clones, more than 60% seen once. The source material was memory CD4+ T cells sorted from blood. The subset here: CD45RA-negative fraction. The receptors derive from a man aged 25 to 45 in good health.

This clone was detected ten times or more. The chain recombines TRBV18 with TRBJ2-1; 10 bases match TRBD2. This CDR3 has 16 amino acids. Germline V CDR1 and CDR2: KGHSH, LQKENI. With 0 bases clipped from V and 6 bases from J, the junction kept 5 bases outside the gene matches. CDR3 sequence reads: CASSPPGTSVGNEQFF. The CDR3 nucleotides are TGTGCCAGCTCACCACCCGGGACTAGCGTTGGCAATGAGCAGTTCTTC.

This chain uses TRBV6-5 with TRBJ1-2; D perhaps matches TRBD1 (6 bases). The CDR3 runs 15 residues. Trimming took 6 bases from V and 6 from J, leaving 20 bases between them. Germline assignment: CDR1 MNHEY and CDR2 SVGAGI. CDR3 in DNA: TGTGCCAGCAGGCCAGGGGAAAGGCTCGGCGATGGCTACACCTTC. Translation gives CASRPGERLGDGYTF.

This clone was observed at least ten times. The chain recombines TRBV2 with TRBJ2-3; no reliable D call. The CDR3 is 14 residues long. Germline V gene data show CDR1 as SNHLY and CDR2 as FYNNEI. With 6 bases removed from V and 3 bases from J, the gap between germline ends came to 13 bases. CDR3 in DNA: TGTGCCAGCAGCCAGAATCAGGATACAGATACGCAGTATTTT. This codes for CASSQNQDTDTQYF.

The chain has TRBV25-1 and TRBJ1-2, with TRBD1 matching over 8 bases. CDR3 length equals 13 residues. J gave up 5 bases and V 5 bases, and 4 bases lay outside the gene matches. CDR1 and CDR2 (germline): MGHDK, SYGVNS. The CDR3 nucleotides are TGTGCCAGCAGTTACGGACAGGGATATGGCTACACCTTC. Encoded protein: CASSYGQGYGYTF.